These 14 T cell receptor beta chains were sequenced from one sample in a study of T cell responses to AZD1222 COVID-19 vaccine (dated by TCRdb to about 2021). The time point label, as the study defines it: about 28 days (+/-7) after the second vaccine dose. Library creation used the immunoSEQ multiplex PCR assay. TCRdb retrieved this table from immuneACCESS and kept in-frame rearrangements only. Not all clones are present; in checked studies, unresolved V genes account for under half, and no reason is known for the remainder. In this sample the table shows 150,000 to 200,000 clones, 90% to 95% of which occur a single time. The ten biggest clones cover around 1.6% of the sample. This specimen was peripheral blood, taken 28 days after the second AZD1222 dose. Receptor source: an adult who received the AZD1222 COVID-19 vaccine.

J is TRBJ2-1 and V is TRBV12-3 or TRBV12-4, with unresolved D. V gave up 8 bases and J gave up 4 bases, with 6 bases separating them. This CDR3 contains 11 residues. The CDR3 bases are TGTGCCAGCGCCTCTTACAATGAGCAGTTCTTC. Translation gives CASASYNEQFF.

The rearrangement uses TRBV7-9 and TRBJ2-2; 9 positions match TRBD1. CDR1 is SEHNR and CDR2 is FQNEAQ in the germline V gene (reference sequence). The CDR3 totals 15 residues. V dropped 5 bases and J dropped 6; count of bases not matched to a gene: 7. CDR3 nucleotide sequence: TGTGCCAGCAGCCTCGACAGGGGGGTGTCCGGGGAGCTGTTTTTT. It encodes CASSLDRGVSGELFF.

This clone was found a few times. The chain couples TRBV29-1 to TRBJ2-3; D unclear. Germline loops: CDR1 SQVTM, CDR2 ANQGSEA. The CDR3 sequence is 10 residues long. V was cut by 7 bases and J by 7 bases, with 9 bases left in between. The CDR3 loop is CSALVNTQYF. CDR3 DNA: TGCAGCGCCTTGGTTAATACGCAGTATTTT.

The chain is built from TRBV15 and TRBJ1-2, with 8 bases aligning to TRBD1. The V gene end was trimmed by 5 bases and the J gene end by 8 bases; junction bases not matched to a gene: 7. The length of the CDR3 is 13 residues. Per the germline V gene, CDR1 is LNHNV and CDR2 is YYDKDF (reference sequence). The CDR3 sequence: CATSARTGSGYTF. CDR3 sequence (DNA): TGTGCCACCAGCGCGCGGACAGGGAGCGGCTACACCTTC.

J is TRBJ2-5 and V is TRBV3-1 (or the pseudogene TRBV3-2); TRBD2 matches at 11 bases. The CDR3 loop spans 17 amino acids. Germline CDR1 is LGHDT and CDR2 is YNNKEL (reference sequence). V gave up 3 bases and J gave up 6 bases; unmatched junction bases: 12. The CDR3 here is CASSQAFTSGSGKTQYF. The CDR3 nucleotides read TGTGCCAGCAGCCAGGCCTTTACTAGCGGGAGCGGAAAGACCCAGTACTTC.

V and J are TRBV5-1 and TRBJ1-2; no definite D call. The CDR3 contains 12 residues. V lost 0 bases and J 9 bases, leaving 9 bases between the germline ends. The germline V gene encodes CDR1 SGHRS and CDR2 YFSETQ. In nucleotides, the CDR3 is TGCGCCAGCAGCTTGGGACCCCCTAGCTACACCTTC. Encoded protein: CASSLGPPSYTF.

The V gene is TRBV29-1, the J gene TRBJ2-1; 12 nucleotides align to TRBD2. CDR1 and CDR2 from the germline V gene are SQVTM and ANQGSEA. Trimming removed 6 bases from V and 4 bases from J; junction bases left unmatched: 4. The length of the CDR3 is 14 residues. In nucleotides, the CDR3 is TGCAGCGTGACGACTAGCGGGAGTTACAATGAGCAGTTCTTC. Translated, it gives CSVTTSGSYNEQFF.

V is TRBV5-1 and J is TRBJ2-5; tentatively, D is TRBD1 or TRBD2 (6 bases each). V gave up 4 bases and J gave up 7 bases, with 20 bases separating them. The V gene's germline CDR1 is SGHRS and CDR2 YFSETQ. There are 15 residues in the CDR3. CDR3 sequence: CASSLTGTAIGTQYF. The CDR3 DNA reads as TGCGCCAGCAGCCTTACAGGGACTGCGATAGGGACCCAGTACTTC.

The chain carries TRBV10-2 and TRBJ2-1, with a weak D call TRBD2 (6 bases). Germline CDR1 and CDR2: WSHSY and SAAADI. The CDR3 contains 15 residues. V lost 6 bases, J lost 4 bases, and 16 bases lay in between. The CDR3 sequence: CASRLGHGGYNEQFF. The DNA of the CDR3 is TGCGCCAGCAGGCTAGGACACGGGGGATACAATGAGCAGTTCTTC.

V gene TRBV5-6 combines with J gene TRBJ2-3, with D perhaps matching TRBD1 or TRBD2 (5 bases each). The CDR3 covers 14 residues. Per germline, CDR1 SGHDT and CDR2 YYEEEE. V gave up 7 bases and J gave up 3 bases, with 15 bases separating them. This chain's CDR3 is CASGGIRATDTQYF. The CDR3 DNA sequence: TGTGCCAGCGGGGGAATTAGGGCGACAGATACGCAGTATTTT.

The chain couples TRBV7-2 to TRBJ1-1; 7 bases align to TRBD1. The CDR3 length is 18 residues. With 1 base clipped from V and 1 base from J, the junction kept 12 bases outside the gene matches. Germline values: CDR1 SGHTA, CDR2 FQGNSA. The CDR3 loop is CASSLVLFSTGWNTEAFF. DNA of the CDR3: TGTGCCAGCAGCTTAGTCTTGTTCTCGACAGGGTGGAACACTGAAGCTTTCTTT. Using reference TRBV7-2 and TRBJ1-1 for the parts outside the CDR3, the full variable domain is GAGVSQSPSNKVTEKGKDVELRCDPISGHTALYWYRQSLGQGLEFLIYFQGNSAPDKSGLPSDRFSAERTGGSVSTLTIQRTQQEDSAVYLCASSLVLFSTGWNTEAFFGQGTRLTVV.

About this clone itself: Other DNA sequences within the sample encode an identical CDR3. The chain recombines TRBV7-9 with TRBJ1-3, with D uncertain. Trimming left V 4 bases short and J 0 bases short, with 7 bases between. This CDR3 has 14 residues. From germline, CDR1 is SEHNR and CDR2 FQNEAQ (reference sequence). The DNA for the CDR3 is TGTGCCAGCAGCTCCACGAGCTCTGGAAACACCATATATTTT. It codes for CASSSTSSGNTIYF.

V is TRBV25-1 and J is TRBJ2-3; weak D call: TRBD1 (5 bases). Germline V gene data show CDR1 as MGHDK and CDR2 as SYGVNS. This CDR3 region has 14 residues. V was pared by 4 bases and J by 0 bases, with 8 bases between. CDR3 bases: TGTGCCAGCAGTGTCGGACATAGCACAGATACGCAGTATTTT. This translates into CASSVGHSTDTQYF. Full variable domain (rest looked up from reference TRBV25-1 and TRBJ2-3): EADIYQTPRYLVIGTGKKITLECSQTMGHDKMYWYQQDPGMELHLIHYSYGVNSTEKGDLSSESTVSRIRTEHFPLTLESARPSHTSQYLCASSVGHSTDTQYFGPGTRLTVL.

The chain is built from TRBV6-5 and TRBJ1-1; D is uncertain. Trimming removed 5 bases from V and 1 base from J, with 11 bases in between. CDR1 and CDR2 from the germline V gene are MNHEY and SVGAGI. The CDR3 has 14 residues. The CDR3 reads CASSMLSANTEAFF. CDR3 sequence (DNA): TGTGCCAGCAGTATGTTGAGTGCGAACACTGAAGCTTTCTTT.